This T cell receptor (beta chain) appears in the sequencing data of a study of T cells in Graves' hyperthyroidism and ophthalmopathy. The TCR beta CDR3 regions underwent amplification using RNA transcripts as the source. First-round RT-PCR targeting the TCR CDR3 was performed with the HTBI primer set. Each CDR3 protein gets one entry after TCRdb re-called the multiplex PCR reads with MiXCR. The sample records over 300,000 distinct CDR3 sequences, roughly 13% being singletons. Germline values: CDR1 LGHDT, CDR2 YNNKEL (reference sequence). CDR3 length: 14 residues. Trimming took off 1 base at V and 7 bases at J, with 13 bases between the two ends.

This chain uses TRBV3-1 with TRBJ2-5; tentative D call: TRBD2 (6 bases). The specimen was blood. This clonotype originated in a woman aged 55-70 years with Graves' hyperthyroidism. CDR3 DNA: TGTGCCAGCAGCCAAGGGGGACTGCGGGGGACCCAGTACTTC. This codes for CASSQGGLRGTQYF.